These 12 T cell receptor beta chains were all obtained from the same sample, sequenced in a study of shared clonotypes between healthy human individuals. TCRdb's table, derived via immunoSEQ multiplex PCR, lists solely in-frame clones and lacks some. The sample yields more than 1.2 million clones, approximately 98.5% seen once. Specimen: naive CD4+ T cells sorted from blood. The subset denotes: CD45RA+ positively selected. These receptors all come from a man aged 25-45 years in good health.

The chain recombines TRBV6-5 with TRBJ2-1, with D unresolved. The CDR3 runs 15 residues. V was clipped by 6 bases and J by 4 bases, with 16 bases between them. The germline V gene encodes CDR1 MNHEY and CDR2 SVGAGI. The DNA of the CDR3 is TGTGCCAGCAGCCTGGGGTTCCTCCGGTACAATGAGCAGTTCTTC. Translation gives CASSLGFLRYNEQFF.

Comments on this clone: The CDR3 ends on some other residue instead of the conserved phenylalanine or tryptophan, so this is likely a read error. The chain uses TRBV28 and TRBJ1-1; 7 bases fit TRBD1. Germline V gene data show CDR1 as MDHEN and CDR2 as SYDVKM. The CDR3 loop spans 13 amino acids. The junction had 13 bases not matched to a gene; V was cut back by 10 bases and J by 8 bases. The CDR3 here is CATPRGTAVEAFS. In DNA, the CDR3 is TGTGCCACCCCACGGGGGACAGCAGTAGAAGCTTTCTCT.

CDR3 sequence reads: CASIKDLVTLYEQYF. In DNA, the CDR3 is TGTGCCAGCATTAAGGACCTCGTTACCCTCTACGAGCAGTACTTC. This rearrangement joins TRBV6-1 to TRBJ2-7; D is unresolved. Germline V gene lookup returns CDR1 MNHNS and CDR2 SASEGT. This CDR3 has 15 residues. V was shortened by 7 bases and J by 3 bases, with 19 bases between the two germline ends.

The chain uses TRBV9 and TRBJ2-5; D ambiguous. CDR1 SGDLS and CDR2 YYNGEE come from the germline V gene. Trimming took off 0 bases at V and 0 bases at J, with 15 bases between the two ends. The CDR3 covers 17 residues. Written as DNA, the CDR3 is TGTGCCAGCAGCGTAGGTCAAGGAAGATCTTACCAAGAGACCCAGTACTTC. This encodes CASSVGQGRSYQETQYF.

The chain joins TRBV2 to TRBJ1-5; D is unresolved. V was clipped by 7 bases and J by 4 bases, with 11 bases between them. The length of the CDR3 is 13 residues. Germline CDR1 reads SNHLY; CDR2 reads FYNNEI. In nucleotides, the CDR3 is TGTGCCAGCAAAGGTGAGGGAAATCAGCCCCAGCATTTT. Translation: CASKGEGNQPQHF.

V gene TRBV6-6 combines with J gene TRBJ2-1; TRBD2 aligns across 8 bases. The trim removed 0 bases at V and 3 bases at J, leaving 1 base unmatched. Germline V gene data show CDR1 as MNHNY and CDR2 as SVGAGI (reference sequence). The CDR3 runs to 15 residues. The CDR3 is CASSYSAGDYNEQFF. DNA for the CDR3: TGTGCCAGCAGTTACTCAGCGGGGGACTACAATGAGCAGTTCTTC.

This chain links TRBV7-2 with TRBJ1-4; D is unclear. Trimming shortened V by 0 bases and J by 3 bases, and 8 bases separated the two germline ends. The CDR3 is 15 amino acids. Germline CDR1 and CDR2: SGHTA and FQGNSA. The chain's CDR3 is CASSLAGSANEKLFF. CDR3 DNA: TGTGCCAGCAGCTTAGCGGGATCAGCTAATGAAAAACTGTTTTTT.

CDR3 nucleotides: TGCGCCAGCAGCTCCCTTAGTAAACTAGGAGCGGTCGATGAGCAGTTCTTC. This sequence encodes CASSSLSKLGAVDEQFF. The chain combines TRBV5-1 with TRBJ2-1; maybe TRBD2 (5 bases). With 3 bases removed from V and 8 bases from J, the gap between germline ends came to 24 bases. Germline V CDR1 and CDR2: SGHRS, YFSETQ. This CDR3 is built from 17 residues.

The J gene is TRBJ1-1, the V gene TRBV29-1; D remains ambiguous. Between the trimmed V and J ends, which lost 6 bases and 5 bases, there was a span of 13 bases. Germline V gene lookup returns CDR1 SQVTM and CDR2 ANQGSEA. The CDR3 covers 12 residues. CDR3 coding DNA: TGCAGCGTCGCTGGGTGGCGGACTGAAGCTTTCTTT. This translates into CSVAGWRTEAFF.

The chain joins TRBV18 to TRBJ2-2; possibly TRBD2 for D (6 bases). Between the trimmed V and J ends, which lost 0 bases and 3 bases, there was a span of 14 bases. The CDR3 covers 17 residues. Per germline, CDR1 KGHSH and CDR2 LQKENI. The CDR3 bases are TGTGCCAGCTCACCACCCCCGCTAGCGAGAGACACCGGGGAGCTGTTTTTT. Translation gives CASSPPPLARDTGELFF.

This chain links TRBV7-2 with TRBJ2-1; 7 positions agree with TRBD2. The trim removed 2 bases at V and 8 bases at J, leaving 6 bases unmatched. The length of the CDR3 is 14 residues. Germline V gene lookup returns CDR1 SGHTA and CDR2 FQGNSA. This chain's CDR3 is CASSLRGDIDEQFF. CDR3 nucleotide sequence: TGTGCCAGCAGCTTACGGGGGGATATCGATGAGCAGTTCTTC.

J is TRBJ1-2 and V is TRBV5-4, with D perhaps TRBD1 (5 bases). The CDR3 has 13 amino acids. Trimming cost V 4 bases and J 4 bases, with 11 bases left between them. The germline CDR1 and CDR2 sequences are SGHNT and YYREEE (reference sequence). The CDR3 DNA reads TGTGCCAGCAGCCAAGCAGGGTCCTATGGCTACACCTTC. Translated, it gives CASSQAGSYGYTF.